The clone carrying this TCR beta chain was seen many times. The target antigen is unknown. V lost 5 bases, J lost 3 bases, and 8 bases lay in between. This CDR3 spans 11 amino acids. The germline CDR1 and CDR2 sequences are GTSNPN and SVGIG (reference sequence). Libraries for TCRalpha and TCRbeta carried sample barcodes and unique molecular identifiers via 5'RACE. TCRdb reprocessed the 5' RACE reads with MiXCR, giving one entry per CDR3 protein. The sample shows about 400,000 distinct CDR3 sequences, 23% of them seen only once. The data were obtained in a study of T-cell memory formation after mild COVID-19. Study-level information: TCR clusters mostly belonged to single donors. General study findings and limits: The main location of contracting CD4+ clones was CM and EM, and that of contracting CD8+ clones was EMRA. Specificity for SARS-CoV-2 was not confirmed among the second-wave clones peaking on day 37.

This chain uses TRBV30 with TRBJ2-7; D unresolved. Sequencing input: PBMCs or a T cell subset sorted from them (not recorded which). The receptor's source is an adult woman who had mild COVID-19 (a few samples of this study predate the infection). Cell type and time point are not known. The CDR3, as DNA: TGTGCCTGGCGGAGTAACTACGAGCAGTACTTC. Protein product: CAWRSNYEQYF.